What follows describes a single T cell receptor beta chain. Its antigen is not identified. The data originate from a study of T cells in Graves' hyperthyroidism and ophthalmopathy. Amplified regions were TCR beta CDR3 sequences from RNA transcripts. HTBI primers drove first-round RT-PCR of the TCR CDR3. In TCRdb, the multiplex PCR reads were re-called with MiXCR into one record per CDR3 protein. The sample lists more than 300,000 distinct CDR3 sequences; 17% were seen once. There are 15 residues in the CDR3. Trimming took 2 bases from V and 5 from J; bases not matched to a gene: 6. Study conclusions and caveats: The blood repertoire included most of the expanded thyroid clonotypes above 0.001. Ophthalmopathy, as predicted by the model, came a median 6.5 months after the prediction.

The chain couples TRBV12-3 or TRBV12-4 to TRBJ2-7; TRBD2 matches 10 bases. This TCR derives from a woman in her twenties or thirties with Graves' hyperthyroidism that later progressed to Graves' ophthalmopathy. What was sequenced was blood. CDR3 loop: CASSLITSGTHEQYF. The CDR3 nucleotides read TGTGCCAGCAGTTTAATCACTAGCGGGACCCACGAGCAGTACTTC.